This passage covers 26 T cell receptor beta chains from one sample sequenced in a study of T cell responses to AZD1222 COVID-19 vaccine (dated by TCRdb to about 2021). Library creation used the immunoSEQ multiplex PCR assay. TCRdb stores this immuneACCESS table with in-frame sequences only. Part of the clones is absent; in the studies checked, under half of the shortfall reflects unresolved V genes, and no reason is known for the rest. This sample lists about 73,000 clones; about 91% were detected once. Around 20% of the sample is held by the ten biggest clonotypes. Sample time point, as interpreted from the label and publication: baseline before first vaccination. This sample comprised peripheral blood, obtained on day 0 of AZD1222 vaccination. These receptors originate from an adult in good health.

The genes are TRBV10-2 and TRBJ2-7; TRBD2 matches at 11 bases. CDR1 and CDR2 (germline): WSHSY, SAAADI. CDR3 length: 14 amino acids. The junction had 7 bases not matched to a gene; V was cut back by 7 bases and J by 5 bases. This CDR3 reads CASTLAGGMDEQYF. The DNA for the CDR3 is TGCGCCAGCACCTTAGCGGGAGGGATGGACGAGCAGTACTTC.

V gene TRBV7-2 combines with J gene TRBJ2-7, with a tentative D call TRBD1 (6 bases). The V gene's germline CDR1 is SGHTA and CDR2 FQGNSA. This CDR3 is 14 amino acids long. The V end lost 3 bases, the J end lost 0 bases, and 9 bases lay between the germline ends. The CDR3 reads CASSFRTVSYEQYF. DNA for the CDR3: TGTGCCAGCAGCTTCAGGACAGTCTCCTACGAGCAGTACTTC. The whole variable domain, remainder taken from reference TRBV7-2 and TRBJ2-7, is GAGVSQSPSNKVTEKGKDVELRCDPISGHTALYWYRQSLGQGLEFLIYFQGNSAPDKSGLPSDRFSAERTGGSVSTLTIQRTQQEDSAVYLCASSFRTVSYEQYFGPGTRLTVT.

The chain carries TRBV28 and TRBJ2-1, with 11 positions matching TRBD2. CDR1 and CDR2 (germline): MDHEN, SYDVKM. The CDR3 has 15 residues. The trim removed 3 bases at V and 9 bases at J, leaving 7 bases unmatched. The CDR3 is CASSLGTSGSVEQFF. In DNA form, the CDR3 reads TGTGCCAGCAGTTTGGGTACTAGCGGGAGTGTTGAGCAGTTCTTC.

The DNA for the CDR3 is TGTGCCACCAACCGTAATTCCCCGGGACAACAGAACACCGGGGAGCTGTTTTTT. Encoded protein: CATNRNSPGQQNTGELFF. The chain is built from TRBV10-3 and TRBJ2-2, with TRBD1 as a possible D gene (6 bases). The V and J ends lost 10 bases and 1 base respectively, with 25 bases between them. The germline CDR1 and CDR2 sequences are ENHRY and SYGVKD. This CDR3 spans 18 amino acids.

The rearrangement uses TRBV5-6 and TRBJ1-3, with D unclear. The V and J ends lost 2 bases and 0 bases respectively, with 6 bases between them. Germline values: CDR1 SGHDT, CDR2 YYEEEE. This CDR3 has 14 residues. The CDR3 spells CASSLGNSGNTIYF. DNA for the CDR3: TGTGCCAGCAGCTTAGGGAACTCTGGAAACACCATATATTTT.

This chain joins TRBV6-4 and TRBJ2-2; tentatively, D is TRBD1 (5 bases). The ends were cut back, 6 bases at V and 4 bases at J, with 21 bases in the middle. This CDR3 spans 17 amino acids. The germline gives CDR1 MRHNA, CDR2 SNTAGT. CDR3 loop: CASSEQPQGSTTGELFF. In nucleotides, the CDR3 is TGTGCCAGCAGCGAGCAACCTCAGGGATCGACCACCGGGGAGCTGTTTTTT.

This sequence joins TRBV9 and TRBJ1-1, with D perhaps TRBD1 (5 bases). Germline CDR1 SGDLS, CDR2 YYNGEE. This CDR3 contains 14 residues. With 9 bases removed from V and 2 bases from J, the gap between germline ends came to 17 bases. This chain's CDR3 is CATTPPGGNTEAFF. DNA for the CDR3: TGTGCCACTACACCCCCCGGGGGAAACACTGAAGCTTTCTTT. Complete variable domain (other parts from reference TRBV9 and TRBJ1-1): DSGVTQTPKHLITATGQRVTLRCSPRSGDLSVYWYQQSLDQGLQFLIQYYNGEERAKGNILERFSAQQFPDLHSELNLSSLELGDSALYFCATTPPGGNTEAFFGQGTRLTVV.

This clone was recorded only once. The rearrangement joins TRBV18 to TRBJ1-5; the match to TRBD1 covers 7 bases. V was clipped by 1 base and J by 0 bases; unmatched bases: 6. Germline CDR1 reads KGHSH; CDR2 reads LQKENI. The length of the CDR3 is 17 residues. The CDR3: CASSPLAGGYSNQPQHF. CDR3 bases: TGTGCCAGCTCACCACTGGCAGGGGGTTATAGCAATCAGCCCCAGCATTTT.

The CDR3 is CASSEALPGGNTIYF. DNA of the CDR3: TGTGCCAGCAGTGAAGCGCTTCCTGGGGGAAACACCATATATTTT. J is TRBJ1-3 and V is TRBV2; no clear D. V shed 0 bases and J shed 4 bases, with 10 bases lying between them. The CDR3 totals 15 residues. Germline CDR1 reads SNHLY; CDR2 reads FYNNEI.

The chain is built from TRBV7-9 and TRBJ1-2; the D is unclear. Germline V CDR1 and CDR2: SEHNR, FQNEAQ (reference sequence). V was clipped by 3 bases and J by 8 bases, with 10 bases between them. The CDR3 length is 12 residues. The CDR3 DNA reads TGTGCCAGCAGCTTCGATCAGTGGGGCTACACCTTC. It yields the protein CASSFDQWGYTF.

Here the CDR3 DNA reads TGTGCCAGCAGCTTAGCGGCAAGCGGGGGGGACCAAGAGACCCAGTACTTC. Translated, it gives CASSLAASGGDQETQYF. The V gene is TRBV11-2, the J gene TRBJ2-5; 10 bases line up with TRBD2. The CDR3 loop spans 17 amino acids. With 1 base clipped from V and 0 bases from J, the junction kept 5 bases outside the gene matches. Germline values: CDR1 SGHAT, CDR2 FQNNGV.

The rearrangement joins TRBV2 to TRBJ1-5; the match to TRBD1 covers 8 bases. The germline V gene encodes CDR1 SNHLY and CDR2 FYNNEI. Germline trimming cut 6 bases from V and 4 bases from J; bases unmatched to any gene: 8. This CDR3 comprises 15 residues. The CDR3 sequence: CASSAGQGENQPQHF. The CDR3 DNA follows: TGTGCCAGCAGCGCAGGACAGGGCGAAAATCAGCCCCAGCATTTT.

This chain uses TRBV14 with TRBJ2-3; 9 bases are shared with TRBD1. V shed 4 bases, J shed 9 bases, and the junction held 5 bases outside the gene matches. The CDR3 length is 13 residues. Germline V lookup: CDR1 SGHDN, CDR2 FVKESK. CDR3 sequence reads: CASSPGTGRTQYF. Written as DNA, the CDR3 is TGTGCCAGCAGCCCCGGGACAGGGAGAACGCAGTATTTT.

This clone has only one observation. This chain links TRBV29-1 with TRBJ1-1, with a tentative D call TRBD1 (6 bases). Trimming took off 5 bases at V and 2 bases at J, with 15 bases between the two ends. This CDR3 contains 14 residues. CDR1 SQVTM and CDR2 ANQGSEA come from the germline V gene. DNA of the CDR3: TGCAGCGTTAACCACCCGACAGGTAACACTGAAGCTTTCTTT. Amino acids: CSVNHPTGNTEAFF.

The chain couples TRBV10-1 to TRBJ2-2, with D possibly being TRBD1 (6 bases). The germline V and J ends were trimmed by 3 bases and 5 bases, with 7 bases remaining between them. Looked up from germline, CDR1 is WNHNN and CDR2 is SYGVQD (reference sequence). This CDR3 region has 13 residues. The CDR3 spells CASSDRGTGELFF. The CDR3 DNA reads TGCGCCAGCAGTGACAGGGGAACCGGGGAGCTGTTTTTT.

The rearrangement joins TRBV19 to TRBJ1-5, with unresolved D. CDR1 and CDR2 from the germline V gene are LNHDA and SQIVND (reference sequence). The ends were cut back, 5 bases at V and 1 base at J, with 9 bases in the middle. The CDR3 extends over 14 amino acids. The CDR3 is CASSVTGSNQPQHF. The DNA of the CDR3 is TGTGCCAGTAGTGTAACGGGAAGCAATCAGCCCCAGCATTTT.

This clone is a singleton in its sample. The rearrangement joins TRBV9 to TRBJ1-1; D gene ambiguous. Germline lookup yields CDR1 SGDLS and CDR2 YYNGEE. V was clipped by 1 base and J by 1 base, with 8 bases between them. The CDR3 is made up of 14 amino acids. As DNA, the CDR3 is TGTGCCAGCAGCGTAAGCGGGTGGAACACTGAAGCTTTCTTT. Translation gives CASSVSGWNTEAFF. Based on the CDR3 plus reference TRBV9 and TRBJ1-1, the full variable domain is DSGVTQTPKHLITATGQRVTLRCSPRSGDLSVYWYQQSLDQGLQFLIQYYNGEERAKGNILERFSAQQFPDLHSELNLSSLELGDSALYFCASSVSGWNTEAFFGQGTRLTVV.

This chain connects TRBV7-9 to TRBJ2-2; 9 nucleotides line up with TRBD1. V trimming: 8 bases; J trimming: 5 bases; junction bases outside the gene matches: 12. CDR1 and CDR2 (germline): SEHNR, FQNEAQ (reference sequence). This CDR3 has 16 residues. CDR3 in amino acids: CASSPHRDRDTGELFF. Written as DNA, the CDR3 is TGTGCCAGCTCACCCCACCGGGACAGGGATACCGGGGAGCTGTTTTTT.

This chain uses TRBV3-1 (or the pseudogene TRBV3-2) with TRBJ2-1, with TRBD2 matching over 13 bases. The CDR3 loop spans 14 amino acids. Germline V gene lookup returns CDR1 LGHDT and CDR2 YNNKEL (reference sequence). V was pared by 7 bases and J by 6 bases, with 3 bases of the junction left unmatched. Here the CDR3 reads CASTRTSGSNEQFF. The CDR3, as DNA: TGTGCCAGCACTCGGACTAGCGGGAGCAATGAGCAGTTCTTC.

This chain uses TRBV18 with TRBJ2-7; TRBD1 agrees at 8 bases. This CDR3 spans 15 amino acids. The V gene's germline CDR1 is KGHSH and CDR2 LQKENI. The V segment lost 5 bases and the J segment 3 bases; nucleotides outside the gene matches: 9. The CDR3 region is CASSIGQGYNYEQYF. In DNA form, the CDR3 reads TGTGCCAGCTCAATCGGACAGGGATATAACTACGAGCAGTACTTC.

The V gene is TRBV21-1, the J gene TRBJ2-7. TRBV21-1 is a pseudogene locus. CDR3 length: 11 amino acids. The CDR3 spells CASSNLVEQYF. The CDR3 nucleotides are TGTGCCAGCAGCAATTTGGTCGAGCAGTACTTC.

The chain links TRBV18 to TRBJ1-5; 7 nucleotides line up with TRBD1. The V and J ends lost 6 bases and 7 bases, in that order; junction bases with no gene match: 9. The CDR3 is 14 residues long. Germline values: CDR1 KGHSH, CDR2 LQKENI. CDR3 region: CASSSGTAGQPQHF. The DNA of the CDR3 is TGTGCCAGCTCTTCGGGGACAGCGGGACAGCCCCAGCATTTT.

This clone is a singleton in its sample. J is TRBJ1-5 and V is TRBV28; D ambiguous. The V and J ends lost 5 bases and 7 bases respectively, with 9 bases between them. This CDR3 region has 12 residues. Germline V gene data show CDR1 as MDHEN and CDR2 as SYDVKM. This CDR3 is CASSGARQPQHF. The CDR3 DNA is TGTGCCAGCAGTGGCGCGAGACAGCCCCAGCATTTT. Filled out from reference TRBV28 and TRBJ1-5, the complete variable domain reads DVKVTQSSRYLVKRTGEKVFLECVQDMDHENMFWYRQDPGLGLRLIYFSYDVKMKEKGDIPEGYSVSREKKERFSLILESASTNQTSMYLCASSGARQPQHFGDGTRLSIL.

The rearrangement links TRBV11-2 to TRBJ2-7; tentatively, D is TRBD1 (5 bases). This CDR3 comprises 13 residues. CDR1 SGHAT and CDR2 FQNNGV come from the germline V gene. V was shortened by 1 base and J by 2 bases, with 6 bases between the two germline ends. The CDR3 is CASSLGGTYEQYF. The CDR3 DNA reads as TGTGCCAGCAGCTTAGGGGGCACCTACGAGCAGTACTTC.

The chain has TRBV20-1 and TRBJ2-7, with 9 bases fitting TRBD1. CDR1 and CDR2 from the germline V gene are DFQATT and SNEGSKA (reference sequence). V shed 3 bases, J shed 3 bases, and the junction held 3 bases outside the gene matches. This CDR3 is built from 13 residues. CDR3 DNA sequence: TGCAGTGCTAGTTCGGACAGGGGCTACGAGCAGTACTTC. Protein product: CSASSDRGYEQYF.

V usage is TRBV14 and J usage is TRBJ2-1, with D maybe TRBD1 (5 bases). CDR1 and CDR2 from the germline V gene are SGHDN and FVKESK. The CDR3 has 16 amino acids. Trimming shortened V by 1 base and J by 5 bases, and 15 bases separated the two germline ends. CDR3 DNA: TGTGCCAGCAGCCAAGGGTCAGGGTTGAATAACAATGAGCAGTTCTTC. This encodes CASSQGSGLNNNEQFF.